These 17 T cell receptor beta chains came from one sample sequenced in a study of spatial heterogeneity in lung cancer. Time point meaning: sample taken at primary tumor resection. The input material, whole RNA from tumor, nontumor lung or frozen PBMC, was sequenced unsorted. From the 5' RACE reads, TCRdb called clonotypes with MiXCR, one entry per CDR3 protein. The sample lists some 39,000 distinct CDR3 sequences, around 7.1% occurring once. The material was PBMCs, obtained at surgery. The receptors were gathered from a female donor with early-stage non-small cell lung cancer.

The gene calls are TRBV20-1 and TRBJ1-1; unclear D gene. The length of the CDR3 is 12 residues. Germline CDR1 and CDR2: DFQATT and SNEGSKA (reference sequence). V was trimmed by 6 bases and J by 3 bases, leaving 11 bases between them. The CDR3 DNA reads as TGCAGTGCGTCGTTTTCGGACACTGAAGCTTTCTTT. Translating it yields CSASFSDTEAFF.

This clonotype was counted many times. The chain uses TRBV9 and TRBJ2-7, with D perhaps matching TRBD2 (6 bases). Trimming took 0 bases from V and 3 from J, leaving 10 bases between them. CDR1 is SGDLS, CDR2 YYNGEE, per germline. The CDR3 extends over 14 amino acids. The CDR3: CASSVGGAGYEQYF. CDR3 DNA: TGTGCCAGCAGCGTAGGCGGGGCAGGCTACGAGCAGTACTTC.

In its sample, this clonotype was seen many times. This chain uses TRBV9 with TRBJ2-7, with 12 bases fitting TRBD2. The CDR3 spans 16 residues. The germline V gene encodes CDR1 SGDLS and CDR2 YYNGEE. The J segment lost 7 bases and the V segment lost 0 bases, leaving 8 bases of the junction unmatched. The CDR3 sequence: CASSVGLAGAIGEQYF. The CDR3 DNA reads TGTGCCAGCAGCGTAGGACTAGCGGGGGCCATAGGAGAGCAGTACTTC.

Many counts were recorded for this clonotype. The chain uses TRBV6-6 and TRBJ2-7; either TRBD1 or TRBD2 may supply D (5 bases each). Deletions cut 0 bases from V and 4 bases from J, with 19 bases between. The CDR3 totals 17 residues. The germline V gene has CDR1 MNHNY and CDR2 SVGAGI (reference sequence). For the CDR3, the DNA is TGTGCCAGCAGTTACTCCATCCGAGGGGCCATCCTTTACGAGCAGTACTTC. Its protein is CASSYSIRGAILYEQYF.

This clonotype came up a few times. The V and J genes are TRBV11-2 and TRBJ2-2, with TRBD1 identical over 9 bases. CDR3 length: 16 residues. Trimming at V came to 2 bases and at J to 4 bases, leaving 5 bases not matched to a gene. The germline gives CDR1 SGHAT, CDR2 FQNNGV. For the CDR3, the DNA is TGTGCCAGCAGCTTATGGGACAGGGACATCACCGGGGAGCTGTTTTTT. Translated: CASSLWDRDITGELFF.

In its sample, this clonotype was seen many times. The chain carries TRBV7-9 and TRBJ2-7; D not resolved. CDR1 SEHNR and CDR2 FQNEAQ come from the germline V gene (reference sequence). This CDR3 comprises 15 residues. Trimming removed 5 bases from V and 0 bases from J, with 14 bases in between. For the CDR3, the DNA is TGTGCCAGCAGCCGAAGTGCCCTCCTCTCCTACGAGCAGTACTTC. This sequence encodes CASSRSALLSYEQYF.

This clonotype was counted many times. The chain combines TRBV2 with TRBJ1-2; D may be TRBD1 (6 bases). Germline CDR1 SNHLY, CDR2 FYNNEI. The CDR3 runs to 15 residues. The V and J ends lost 6 bases and 2 bases respectively, with 16 bases between them. DNA for the CDR3: TGTGCCAGCAGGGGGGCGGCAGGGAGGAACTATGGCTACACCTTC. This codes for CASRGAAGRNYGYTF.

This clonotype was picked up many times. The chain has TRBV6-1 and TRBJ1-6; no clear D. The CDR3 has 14 residues. V dropped 4 bases and J dropped 6 bases, with 10 bases sitting between them. CDR1 MNHNS and CDR2 SASEGT come from the germline V gene. CDR3 amino acids: CASSVRDRNSPLHF. DNA for the CDR3: TGTGCCAGCAGTGTCCGGGATCGTAATTCACCCCTCCACTTT.

This clonotype was detected only a few times. The chain recombines TRBV2 with TRBJ2-1, with TRBD1 identical over 7 bases. The CDR3 loop spans 12 amino acids. The J segment lost 12 bases and the V segment lost 6 bases, leaving 8 bases of the junction unmatched. Germline CDR1 reads SNHLY; CDR2 reads FYNNEI. This chain's CDR3 is CASRAQGVRQFF. The CDR3 DNA sequence: TGTGCCAGCAGGGCTCAGGGGGTACGGCAGTTCTTC.

This clonotype was seen repeatedly, ten times or more. The chain couples TRBV7-2 to TRBJ2-5, with 9 bases matching TRBD1. Germline CDR1 and CDR2: SGHTA and FQGNSA. This CDR3 is 14 amino acids long. Trimming cost V 7 bases and J 4 bases; bases outside gene matches: 7. Here the CDR3 reads CASKSGTGRETQYF. CDR3 nucleotide sequence: TGTGCCAGCAAATCCGGGACAGGGAGAGAGACCCAGTACTTC.

This clonotype has at least ten counts. The chain employs TRBV20-1 and TRBJ2-2; D tentatively reads TRBD1 or TRBD2 (6 bases each). This CDR3 has 14 amino acids. Germline V gene data show CDR1 as DFQATT and CDR2 as SNEGSKA (reference sequence). The chain's CDR3 is CTSVLKGGTGELFF. In DNA, the CDR3 is TGCACCAGTGTCCTTAAGGGGGGCACCGGGGAGCTGTTTTTT.

CDR3 bases: TGTGCCACCAGCATGTCACGGACTAGCGGACAAGAGACCCAGTACTTC. Translated, it gives CATSMSRTSGQETQYF. This chain links TRBV15 with TRBJ2-5; 10 bases are shared with TRBD2. This CDR3 comprises 16 residues. Germline CDR1 is LNHNV and CDR2 is YYDKDF (reference sequence). V lost 4 bases to trimming and J lost 2 bases; unmatched junction nucleotides: 7.

This clonotype was seen many times. V gene TRBV20-1 combines with J gene TRBJ1-5; possibly TRBD1 for D (5 bases). V was trimmed by 3 bases and J by 15 bases, leaving 15 bases between them. Germline CDR1 reads DFQATT; CDR2 reads SNEGSKA (reference sequence). CDR3 length: 11 amino acids. CDR3 nucleotides: TGCAGTGCTAGTGGAGGGGAATTCGCGCATTTT. The encoded protein is CSASGGEFAHF.

The gene calls are TRBV20-1 and TRBJ2-7, with D possibly being TRBD2 (5 bases). This CDR3 is built from 14 residues. Trimming cost V 6 bases and J 6 bases, with 21 bases left between them. In germline, CDR1 is DFQATT, CDR2 SNEGSKA (reference sequence). The CDR3 region has the DNA TGCAGTGCAGGGAGTGGCGCCTTGGCTGGCGAGCAGTACTTC. This encodes CSAGSGALAGEQYF.

This clonotype was detected ten times or more. The gene calls are TRBV5-5 and TRBJ2-7, with 11 bases aligning to TRBD2. Germline V gene sequence: CDR1 SGHKS, CDR2 YYEKEE (reference sequence). The CDR3 spans 15 residues. Trimming removed 4 bases from V and 1 base from J; junction bases left unmatched: 4. CDR3 sequence reads: CASSLGLAVSYEQYF. The CDR3 coding sequence is TGTGCCAGCAGCCTGGGACTAGCGGTTTCCTACGAGCAGTACTTC.

This clonotype has only a few counts. The chain employs TRBV7-9 and TRBJ1-6; 8 bases are a match to TRBD1. Looked up from germline, CDR1 is SEHNR and CDR2 is FQNEAQ (reference sequence). V lost 4 bases, J lost 10 bases, and 6 bases stayed unmatched. The CDR3 has 14 amino acids. The CDR3 region has the DNA TGTGCCAGCAGCTCGACAGGGGACCGGTCACCCCTCCACTTT. Encoded protein: CASSSTGDRSPLHF.

This clonotype was detected only a few times. The chain employs TRBV2 and TRBJ2-5; D remains ambiguous. The CDR3 loop spans 12 amino acids. Trimming removed 4 bases from V and 4 bases from J, with 7 bases in between. The germline V gene has CDR1 SNHLY and CDR2 FYNNEI. The CDR3 sequence: CASSGRRETQYF. As DNA, the CDR3 is TGTGCCAGCAGTGGCAGGCGAGAGACCCAGTACTTC.